The present entry profiles one TCR beta chain with its context. This sample stems from a study of cytotoxic CD8 clonotypes in ibrutinib-treated CLL. Study as a whole: After a median of around 68 months, roughly 14 patients stayed remitted and approximately twelve progressed; responses had been partial in roughly 25 and complete in 2. The study recorded mean values of about 260,000 productive templates and 94,082 productive rearrangements per sample.

Sequenced by immunoSEQ multiplex PCR; TCRdb stores in-frame clones only, minus some. Of fewer than 100,000 clones listed, roughly three quarters are singletons. V lost 2 bases, J lost 2 bases, and 8 bases stayed unmatched. CDR3 length: 17 amino acids. Germline V gene data show CDR1 as SEHNR and CDR2 as FQNEAQ (reference sequence). Sequenced material: PBMCs, taken after 12 months of ibrutinib treatment. The receptor's source is a human donor with chronic lymphocytic leukemia. The V call is TRBV7-9, the J call TRBJ2-2, with 7 bases that match TRBD2. The CDR3 DNA reads as TGTGCCAGCAGCTTACGGGCGGGAGCCTTAAACACCGGGGAGCTGTTTTTT. This sequence encodes CASSLRAGALNTGELFF.